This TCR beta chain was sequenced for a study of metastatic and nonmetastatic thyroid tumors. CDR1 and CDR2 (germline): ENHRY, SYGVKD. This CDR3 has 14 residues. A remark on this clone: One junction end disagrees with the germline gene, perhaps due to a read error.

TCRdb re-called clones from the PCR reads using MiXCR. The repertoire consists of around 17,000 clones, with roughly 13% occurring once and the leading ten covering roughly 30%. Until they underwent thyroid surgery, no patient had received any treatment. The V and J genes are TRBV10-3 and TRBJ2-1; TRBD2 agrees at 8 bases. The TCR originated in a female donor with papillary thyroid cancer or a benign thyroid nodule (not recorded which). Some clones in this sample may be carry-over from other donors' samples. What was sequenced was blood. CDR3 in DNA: TGTGCCATCACGATTAGCGGGGAAGGCGATGATCAGTTCTTC. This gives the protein CAITISGEGDDQFF.